This note documents a single T cell receptor beta chain sequence. Its specificity is unknown. The sample belongs to a study of T cells in Graves' hyperthyroidism and ophthalmopathy. Regarding the study as a whole: Most expanded thyroid clonotypes above 0.001 also appeared in blood. Separation of ophthalmopathy from stable hyperthyroidism was achieved by a 13 V-J model.

TCR beta CDR3 regions were amplified from RNA. The HTBI primer set was used in a first-round RT-PCR of the TCR CDR3. A single record per CDR3 protein comes from TCRdb applying MiXCR to the multiplex PCR reads. The sample lists 490,000 or so distinct CDR3 sequences, around 43% occurring once. Uncontrolled infection, other autoimmune disease, pregnancy or lactation barred patients from enrollment. Diagnoses were made from clinical symptoms, serum measures (thyroxine and TRAb), thyroid ultrasound and orbital computed tomography. Germline assignment: CDR1 SGDLS and CDR2 YYNGEE. This CDR3 is 14 amino acids long. V lost 0 bases to trimming and J lost 4 bases, with 10 bases between them.

The TCR sequence derives from an adult woman with Graves' disease, either hyperthyroidism or ophthalmopathy (not recorded which). The chain couples TRBV9 to TRBJ1-2; D ambiguous. The sequencing sample was made of peripheral blood or thyroid tissue (not recorded which). CDR3 sequence: CASSVGVGPYGYTF. DNA for the CDR3: TGTGCCAGCAGCGTAGGTGTGGGCCCCTATGGCTACACCTTC.